This TCR beta chain emerged from a study of blood T cells in healthy people across ages. The CDR3 runs 14 residues. Trimming pared 2 bases from V and 4 bases from J, leaving 9 bases between. Germline V gene lookup returns CDR1 MNHNY and CDR2 SVGAGI (reference sequence). Combining a sample-barcoded 5' primer with a J-beta primer mix, a second PCR ran for 7 to 11 cycles. TCRdb passed the 5' RACE reads through MiXCR, listing each CDR3 protein once. The table shows more than 1,400,000 distinct CDR3 sequences, with roughly 40% occurring only once. This clonotype came up a few times. Material for sequencing was blood. The receptor comes from a woman between 18 and 29 years old in good health. The chain combines TRBV6-6 with TRBJ1-5; no firm D call. In DNA form, the CDR3 reads TGTGCCAGCAGTTACGTCGTGTCGAATCAGCCCCAGCATTTT. Translation gives CASSYVVSNQPQHF.